Following are 15 T cell receptor beta chains from one sample sequenced in a study of Ad26.COV2.S vaccination and SARS-CoV-2 variants. Measured with immunoSEQ multiplex PCR; TCRdb has only the in-frame clones, and not every one. The sample holds hundreds of thousands of clones, 80% to 90% seen once. Treatment given: some 20 received Ad26.COV2.S at low or high dose, single or two shots; a few received placebo; per-sample allocation not given. Sampling was performed 63 days after the first vaccine or placebo injection. The source material was peripheral blood, sampled in a trial of Ad26.COV2.S vaccine versus placebo. All receptors derive from a person between 18 and 60 years old who received the Ad26.COV2.S COVID-19 vaccine or a placebo.

The genes are TRBV5-5 and TRBJ2-3; 14 bases fit TRBD2. The junction had 9 bases not matched to a gene; V was cut back by 4 bases and J by 5 bases. This CDR3 has 17 residues. The germline V gene has CDR1 SGHKS and CDR2 YYEKEE (reference sequence). The CDR3 DNA sequence: TGTGCCAGCAGCCCAGGGACTAGCGGGAGAGGTGTAGATACGCAGTATTTT. Residues: CASSPGTSGRGVDTQYF. Looking up the rest from reference TRBV5-5 and TRBJ2-3 gives the full variable domain: DAGVTQSPTHLIKTRGQQVTLRCSPISGHKSVSWYQQVLGQGPQFIFQYYEKEERGRGNFPDRFSARQFPNYSSELNVNALLLGDSALYLCASSPGTSGRGVDTQYFGPGTRLTVL.

The sample holds one count of this clone. The chain employs TRBV27 and TRBJ1-6, with a weak D call TRBD1 (5 bases). V lost 2 bases and J lost 10, with 12 bases in between. This CDR3 comprises 14 residues. Germline assignment: CDR1 MNHEY and CDR2 SMNVEV (reference sequence). CDR3 sequence: CASSLRQGFSPLHF. The CDR3 DNA reads as TGTGCCAGCAGTTTAAGGCAGGGTTTCTCACCCCTCCACTTT.

The chain has TRBV5-1 and TRBJ2-4; D possibly uses TRBD1 or TRBD2 (5 bases each). The CDR3 has 15 residues. CDR1 is SGHRS and CDR2 is YFSETQ in the germline V gene. Deletions cut 1 base from V and 8 bases from J, with 16 bases between. CDR3 DNA: TGCGCCAGCAGCTTGAACGTGGCAGGGCGGGACATTCAGTACTTC. Encoded protein: CASSLNVAGRDIQYF. The full variable domain, rest sourced from reference TRBV5-1 and TRBJ2-4, is KAGVTQTPRYLIKTRGQQVTLSCSPISGHRSVSWYQQTPGQGLQFLFEYFSETQRNKGNFPGRFSGRQFSNSRSEMNVSTLELGDSALYLCASSLNVAGRDIQYFGAGTRLSVL.

The chain is built from TRBV6-6 and TRBJ1-6; D gene ambiguous. There are 12 residues in the CDR3. CDR1 is MNHNY and CDR2 is SVGAGI in the germline V gene (reference sequence). V lost 6 bases and J lost 10, with 10 bases in between. The CDR3 protein is CASSPPGSPLHF. The CDR3 DNA is TGTGCCAGCAGCCCTCCGGGATCACCCCTCCACTTT.

The genes are TRBV7-2 and TRBJ2-1; TRBD2 might be the D (6 bases). The germline CDR1 and CDR2 sequences are SGHTA and FQGNSA. Trimming removed 2 bases at V and 6 bases at J, with 8 bases between. The CDR3 contains 13 residues. CDR3 residues: CASSLWGGNEQFF. In DNA form, the CDR3 reads TGTGCCAGCAGCTTATGGGGAGGCAATGAGCAGTTCTTC.

The chain links TRBV27 to TRBJ2-7; D ambiguous. CDR3 length: 12 residues. V dropped 9 bases and J dropped 3 bases, with 12 bases sitting between them. The V gene's germline CDR1 is MNHEY and CDR2 SMNVEV (reference sequence). The CDR3 here is CASRVNLYEQYF. The CDR3 nucleotides read TGTGCCAGTAGGGTTAACCTCTACGAGCAGTACTTC.

With respect to this clone: A read error may account for a junction end that differs from germline. The chain carries TRBV7-9 and TRBJ2-3, with D uncertain. Germline loops: CDR1 SEHNR, CDR2 FQNEAQ (reference sequence). This CDR3 spans 11 amino acids. The CDR3 coding sequence is TGTGCCAGCAGCTTAGAGGGAAGTGCTGGTTTT. Translation: CASSLEGSAGF. Full variable domain (outside the CDR3, taken from reference TRBV7-9 and TRBJ2-3): DTGVSQNPRHKITKRGQNVTFRCDPISEHNRLYWYRQTLGQGPEFLTYFQNEAQLEKSRLLSDRFSAERPKGSFSTLEIQRTEQGDSAMYLCASSLEGSAGFGPGTRLTVL.

This sequence joins TRBV7-9 and TRBJ2-3, with D possibly TRBD2 on 6 matching bases. The germline CDR1 and CDR2 sequences are SEHNR and FQNEAQ (reference sequence). The CDR3 is 16 residues long. Trimming took off 5 bases at V and 1 base at J, with 16 bases between the two ends. This chain's CDR3 is CASSPPGRGGTDTQYF. The CDR3 DNA reads TGTGCCAGCAGCCCCCCCGGGCGCGGGGGCACAGATACGCAGTATTTT.

The chain combines TRBV18 with TRBJ1-1; D gene ambiguous. With 5 bases removed from V and 8 bases from J, the gap between germline ends came to 9 bases. This CDR3 spans 11 amino acids. Germline V CDR1 and CDR2: KGHSH, LQKENI. The CDR3 spells CASSTAEEAFF. The DNA for the CDR3 is TGTGCCAGCTCAACGGCGGAAGAAGCTTTCTTT.

The chain joins TRBV15 to TRBJ2-1; 13 positions agree with TRBD2. CDR1 and CDR2 (germline): LNHNV, YYDKDF (reference sequence). V shed 8 bases and J 4 bases; nucleotides not matched to a gene: 14. The CDR3 spans 18 residues. DNA of the CDR3: TGTGCCACCCCGGGACAGCGACTAGCGGGGGGTATTTACAATGAGCAGTTCTTC. As protein: CATPGQRLAGGIYNEQFF. Using reference TRBV15 and TRBJ2-1 for the parts outside the CDR3, the full variable domain is DAMVIQNPRYQVTQFGKPVTLSCSQTLNHNVMYWYQQKSSQAPKLLFHYYDKDFNNEADTPDNFQSRRPNTSFCFLDIRSPGLGDTAMYLCATPGQRLAGGIYNEQFFGPGTRLTVL.

The chain couples TRBV10-3 to TRBJ2-3, with D perhaps matching TRBD1 or TRBD2 (5 bases each). Trimming cost V 0 bases and J 5 bases, with 18 bases left between them. CDR1 is ENHRY, CDR2 SYGVKD, per germline. This CDR3 comprises 17 residues. CDR3 DNA sequence: TGTGCCATCAGTGAGTCGGCAGGACTGGGGCGGGTAGATACGCAGTATTTT. It translates to CAISESAGLGRVDTQYF.

This rearrangement joins TRBV6-5 to TRBJ1-1, with TRBD1 identical over 9 bases. J was trimmed by 6 bases and V by 7 bases; bases with no gene match: 9. Germline V gene sequence: CDR1 MNHEY, CDR2 SVGAGI. CDR3 length equals 14 residues. The CDR3 here is CASIRGTGSAEAFF. In DNA, the CDR3 is TGTGCCAGCATCCGCGGGACAGGGTCTGCTGAAGCTTTCTTT.

The chain employs TRBV10-3 and TRBJ2-5, with 8 bases matching TRBD1. The germline gives CDR1 ENHRY, CDR2 SYGVKD. The V gene end was trimmed by 2 bases and the J gene end by 9 bases; junction bases not matched to a gene: 8. The CDR3 sequence is 14 residues long. Here the CDR3 reads CAISEGTGPLAQYF. In DNA form, the CDR3 reads TGTGCCATCAGTGAGGGGACAGGTCCGCTGGCCCAGTACTTC.

The V gene is TRBV19, the J gene TRBJ1-4; no reliable D call. The CDR3 consists of 14 residues. Looked up from germline, CDR1 is LNHDA and CDR2 is SQIVND (reference sequence). V lost 6 bases and J 4 bases, leaving 12 bases between the germline ends. This CDR3 is CASSMSGVNEKLFF. The CDR3 region has the DNA TGTGCCAGTAGCATGTCGGGAGTTAATGAAAAACTGTTTTTT.

The rearrangement links TRBV7-3 to TRBJ2-1, with 12 bases that match TRBD2. J gave up 4 bases and V 5 bases, and 9 bases lay outside the gene matches. From germline, CDR1 is SGHTA and CDR2 FQGTGA. CDR3 size: 17 residues. CDR3 coding DNA: TGTGCCAGCAGCGATTTGACCGGGACTAGCGGGTACAATGAGCAGTTCTTC. This sequence encodes CASSDLTGTSGYNEQFF.